This T cell receptor beta chain came from a study of blood T cell repertoires in COVID-19. About the study: Italy, Spain and the United States were the sources of the convalescent and acute COVID-19 samples. T cells, B-cell-depleted T cells, or PBMCs supplied cDNA or gDNA.

In Seattle, patients joined the study during active infection and were tracked longitudinally. CDR3 length: 12 amino acids. Germline-derived CDR1 and CDR2 are SGHAT and FQNNGV. Trimming took 5 bases from V and 6 from J, leaving 9 bases between them. In the source study's methods: Amplification of reference gene primers was used by the study to estimate nucleated cell counts. Using immunoSEQ multiplex PCR, the repertoire was profiled, and TCRdb retains in-frame clones only, with some absent. V, J and clone size are those of that table, while D and trimming were read from the DNA. The sample consists of about 38,000 clones, about 74% of them appearing once.

What was sequenced was peripheral blood. This rearrangement joins TRBV11-2 to TRBJ2-3; D is uncertain. The receptor comes from a man between 65 and 85 years old with COVID-19, enrolled during active disease. CDR3 region: CASSPNEDTQYF. For the CDR3, the DNA is TGTGCCAGCAGCCCAAATGAGGATACGCAGTATTTT. The entire variable domain, with the rest obtained from reference TRBV11-2 and TRBJ2-3, is as follows: EAGVAQSPRYKIIEKRQSVAFWCNPISGHATLYWYQQILGQGPKLLIQFQNNGVVDDSQLPKDRFSAERLKGVDSTLKIQPAKLEDSAVYLCASSPNEDTQYFGPGTRLTVL.